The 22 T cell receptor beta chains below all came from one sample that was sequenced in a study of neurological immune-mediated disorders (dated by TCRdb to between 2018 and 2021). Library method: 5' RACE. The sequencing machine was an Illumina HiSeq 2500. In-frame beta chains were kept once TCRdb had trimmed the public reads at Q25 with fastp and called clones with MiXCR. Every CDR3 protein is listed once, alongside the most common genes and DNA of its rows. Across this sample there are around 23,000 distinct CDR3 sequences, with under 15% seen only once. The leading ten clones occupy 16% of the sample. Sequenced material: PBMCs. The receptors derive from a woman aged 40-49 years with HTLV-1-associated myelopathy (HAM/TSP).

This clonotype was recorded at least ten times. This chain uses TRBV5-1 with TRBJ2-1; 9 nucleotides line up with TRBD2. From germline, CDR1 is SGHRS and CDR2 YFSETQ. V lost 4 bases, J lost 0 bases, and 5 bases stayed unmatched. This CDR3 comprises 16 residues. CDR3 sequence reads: CASSRTSVSSYNEQFF. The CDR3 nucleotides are TGCGCCAGCAGCCGGACTAGCGTTAGCTCCTACAATGAGCAGTTCTTC.

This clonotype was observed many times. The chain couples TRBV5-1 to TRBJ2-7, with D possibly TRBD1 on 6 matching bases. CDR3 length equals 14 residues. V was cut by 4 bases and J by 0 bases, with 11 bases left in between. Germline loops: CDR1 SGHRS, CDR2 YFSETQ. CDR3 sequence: CASSLTGVSYEQYF. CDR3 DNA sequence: TGCGCCAGCAGCCTGACAGGTGTCTCCTACGAGCAGTACTTC.

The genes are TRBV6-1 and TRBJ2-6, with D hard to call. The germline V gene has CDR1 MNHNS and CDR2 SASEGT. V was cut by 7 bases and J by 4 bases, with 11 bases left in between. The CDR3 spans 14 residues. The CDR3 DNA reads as TGTGCCAGCATTAGGGTATCGGGGGCCAACGTCCTGACTTTC. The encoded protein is CASIRVSGANVLTF.

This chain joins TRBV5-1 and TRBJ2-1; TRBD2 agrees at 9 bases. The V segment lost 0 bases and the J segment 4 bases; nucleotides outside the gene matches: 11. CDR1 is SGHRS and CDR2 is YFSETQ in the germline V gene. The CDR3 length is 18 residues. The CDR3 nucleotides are TGCGCCAGCAGCTTGGCCGCGGATGGAGCGGGGGGTTACAATGAGCAGTTCTTC. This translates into CASSLAADGAGGYNEQFF.

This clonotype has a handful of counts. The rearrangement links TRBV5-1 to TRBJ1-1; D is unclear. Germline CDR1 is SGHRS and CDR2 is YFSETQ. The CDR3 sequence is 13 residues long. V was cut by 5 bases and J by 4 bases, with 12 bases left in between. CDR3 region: CASRLRSPTEAFF. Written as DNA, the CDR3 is TGCGCCAGCAGGTTAAGAAGTCCCACTGAAGCTTTCTTT.

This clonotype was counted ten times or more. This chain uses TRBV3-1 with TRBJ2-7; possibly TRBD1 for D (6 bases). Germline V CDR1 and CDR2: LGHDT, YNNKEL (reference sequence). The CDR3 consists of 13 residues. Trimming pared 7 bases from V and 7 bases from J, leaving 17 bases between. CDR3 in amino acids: CASKISGQGEQYF. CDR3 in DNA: TGTGCCAGCAAAATAAGCGGTCAGGGGGAGCAGTACTTC.

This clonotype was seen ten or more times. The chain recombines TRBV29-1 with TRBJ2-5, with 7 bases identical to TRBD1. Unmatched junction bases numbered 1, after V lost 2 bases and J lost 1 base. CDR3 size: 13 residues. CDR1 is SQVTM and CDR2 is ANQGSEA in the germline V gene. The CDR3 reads CSVERGLQETQYF. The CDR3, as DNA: TGCAGCGTTGAAAGGGGGCTCCAAGAGACCCAGTACTTC.

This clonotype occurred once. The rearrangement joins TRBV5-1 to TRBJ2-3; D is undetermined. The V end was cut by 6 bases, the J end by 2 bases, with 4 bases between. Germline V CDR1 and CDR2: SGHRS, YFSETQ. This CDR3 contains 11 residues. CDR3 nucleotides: TGCGCCAGCACCAACACAGATACGCAGTATTTT. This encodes CASTNTDTQYF.

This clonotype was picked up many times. CDR3 nucleotides: TGTGCCAGCAGCCAAGTGTCCGGCTCCTACAATGAGCAGTTCTTC. This translates into CASSQVSGSYNEQFF. The chain combines TRBV3-1 with TRBJ2-1; D is uncertain. The germline V gene encodes CDR1 LGHDT and CDR2 YNNKEL (reference sequence). The CDR3 is 15 amino acids. V shed 1 base and J shed 0 bases, with 7 bases lying between them.

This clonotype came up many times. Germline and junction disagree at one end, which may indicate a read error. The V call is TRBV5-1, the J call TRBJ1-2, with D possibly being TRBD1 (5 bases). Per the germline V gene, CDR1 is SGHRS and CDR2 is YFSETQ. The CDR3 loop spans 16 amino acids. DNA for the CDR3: TGCGCCAGCAGCCCGGGGGATATGAGAGAGAATTATGGTTACACCTTC. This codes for CASSPGDMRENYGYTF.

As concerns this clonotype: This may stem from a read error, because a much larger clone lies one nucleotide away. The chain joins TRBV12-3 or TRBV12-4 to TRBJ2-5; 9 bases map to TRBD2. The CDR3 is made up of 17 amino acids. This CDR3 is CASSFWRGGLPGETQCF. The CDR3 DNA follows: TGTGCCAGCAGTTTCTGGCGGGGGGGCCTCCCGGGAGAGACCCAGTGCTTC.

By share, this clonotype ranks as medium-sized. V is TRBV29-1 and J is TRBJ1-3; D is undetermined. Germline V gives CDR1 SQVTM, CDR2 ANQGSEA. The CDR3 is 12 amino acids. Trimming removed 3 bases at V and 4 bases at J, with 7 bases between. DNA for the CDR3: TGCAGCGTTGATCGGGGAGGAAACACCATATATTTT. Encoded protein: CSVDRGGNTIYF.

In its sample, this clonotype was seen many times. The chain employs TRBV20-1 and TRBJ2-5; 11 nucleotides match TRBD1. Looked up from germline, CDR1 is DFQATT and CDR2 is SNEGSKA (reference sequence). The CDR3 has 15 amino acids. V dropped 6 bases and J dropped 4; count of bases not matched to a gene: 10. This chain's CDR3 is CSAVLDRGRRETQYF. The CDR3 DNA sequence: TGCAGTGCCGTACTGGACAGGGGGCGGAGAGAGACCCAGTACTTC.

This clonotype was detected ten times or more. The CDR3 region is CASRQGPNYGYTF. The CDR3 DNA follows: TGTGCCAGCAGACAGGGGCCTAACTATGGCTACACCTTC. This sequence joins TRBV2 and TRBJ1-2; TRBD1 agrees at 7 bases. Germline V gene data show CDR1 as SNHLY and CDR2 as FYNNEI. The V segment lost 6 bases and the J segment 0 bases; nucleotides outside the gene matches: 1. The CDR3 totals 13 residues.

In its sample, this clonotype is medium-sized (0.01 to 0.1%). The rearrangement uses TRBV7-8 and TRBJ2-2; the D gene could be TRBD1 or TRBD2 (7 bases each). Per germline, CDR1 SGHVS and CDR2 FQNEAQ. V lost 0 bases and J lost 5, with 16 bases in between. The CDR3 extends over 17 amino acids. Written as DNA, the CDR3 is TGTGCCAGCAGCTTAGCAGGGGGCGGGGGTCGGACCGGGGAGCTGTTTTTT. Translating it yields CASSLAGGGGRTGELFF.

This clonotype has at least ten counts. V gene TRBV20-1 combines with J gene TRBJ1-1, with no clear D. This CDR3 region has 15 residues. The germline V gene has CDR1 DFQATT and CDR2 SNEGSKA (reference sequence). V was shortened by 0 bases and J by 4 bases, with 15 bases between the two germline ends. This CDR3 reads CSARDSGGYSTEAFF. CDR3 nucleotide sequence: TGCAGTGCTAGAGATTCGGGCGGTTACTCCACTGAAGCTTTCTTT.

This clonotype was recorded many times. The CDR3 protein is CSASPGLGSSYNEQFF. The CDR3 DNA follows: TGCAGTGCTAGCCCAGGACTCGGGAGCTCCTACAATGAGCAGTTCTTC. This chain uses TRBV20-1 with TRBJ2-1; a weak D match, TRBD2 (6 bases). Germline CDR1 DFQATT, CDR2 SNEGSKA (reference sequence). The CDR3 totals 16 residues. Between the trimmed V and J ends, which lost 3 bases and 0 bases, there was a span of 15 bases.

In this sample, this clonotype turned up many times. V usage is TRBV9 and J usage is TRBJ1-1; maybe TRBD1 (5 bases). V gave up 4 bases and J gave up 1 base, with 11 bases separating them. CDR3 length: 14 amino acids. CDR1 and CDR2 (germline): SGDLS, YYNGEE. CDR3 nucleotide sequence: TGTGCCAGCAGCCCGGGGGTGGCGAACACTGAAGCTTTCTTT. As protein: CASSPGVANTEAFF.

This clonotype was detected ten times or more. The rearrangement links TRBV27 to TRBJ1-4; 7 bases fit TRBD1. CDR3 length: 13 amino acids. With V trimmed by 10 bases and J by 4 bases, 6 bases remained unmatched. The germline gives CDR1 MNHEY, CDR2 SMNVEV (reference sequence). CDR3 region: CATADRFNEKLFF. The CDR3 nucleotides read TGTGCCACCGCGGACAGGTTTAATGAAAAACTGTTTTTT.

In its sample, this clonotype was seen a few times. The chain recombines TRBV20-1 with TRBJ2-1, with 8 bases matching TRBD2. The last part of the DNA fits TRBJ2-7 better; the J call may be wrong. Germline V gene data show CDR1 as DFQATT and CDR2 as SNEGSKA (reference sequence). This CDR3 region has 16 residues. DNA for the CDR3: TGCAGTGCCCTAATCACCGGGAGGGAGGGCTACTATGAGCAGTACTTC. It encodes CSALITGREGYYEQYF.

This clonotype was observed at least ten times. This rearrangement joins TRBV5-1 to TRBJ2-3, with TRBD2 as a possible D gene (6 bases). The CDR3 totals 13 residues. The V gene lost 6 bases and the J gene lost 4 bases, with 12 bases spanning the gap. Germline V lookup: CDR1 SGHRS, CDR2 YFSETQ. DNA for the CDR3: TGCGCCAGCATGGGGGGTGGACCAGATACGCAGTATTTT. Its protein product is CASMGGGPDTQYF. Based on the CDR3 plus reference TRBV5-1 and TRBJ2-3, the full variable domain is KAGVTQTPRYLIKTRGQQVTLSCSPISGHRSVSWYQQTPGQGLQFLFEYFSETQRNKGNFPGRFSGRQFSNSRSEMNVSTLELGDSALYLCASMGGGPDTQYFGPGTRLTVL.

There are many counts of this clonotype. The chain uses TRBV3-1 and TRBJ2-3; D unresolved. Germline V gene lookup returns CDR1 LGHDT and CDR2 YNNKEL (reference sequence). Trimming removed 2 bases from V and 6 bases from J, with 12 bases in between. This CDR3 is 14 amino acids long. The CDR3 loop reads CASSQSRVADTQYF. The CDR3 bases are TGTGCCAGCAGCCAAAGTCGGGTCGCGGATACGCAGTATTTT.